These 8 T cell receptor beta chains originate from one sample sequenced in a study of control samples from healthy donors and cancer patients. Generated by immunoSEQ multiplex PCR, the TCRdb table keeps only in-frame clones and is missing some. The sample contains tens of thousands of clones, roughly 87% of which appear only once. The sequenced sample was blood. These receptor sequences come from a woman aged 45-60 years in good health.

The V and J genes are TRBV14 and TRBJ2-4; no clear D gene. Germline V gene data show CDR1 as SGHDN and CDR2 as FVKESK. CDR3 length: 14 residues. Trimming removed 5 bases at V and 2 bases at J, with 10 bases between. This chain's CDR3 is CASSRAGTKNIQYF. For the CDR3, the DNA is TGTGCCAGCAGCAGGGCCGGAACCAAAAACATTCAGTACTTC.

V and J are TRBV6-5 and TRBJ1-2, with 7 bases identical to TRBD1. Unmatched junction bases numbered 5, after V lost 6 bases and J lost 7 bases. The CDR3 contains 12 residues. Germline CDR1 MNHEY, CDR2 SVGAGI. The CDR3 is CASRTGSLGYTF. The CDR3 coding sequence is TGTGCCAGCAGGACAGGGTCTCTTGGCTACACCTTC.

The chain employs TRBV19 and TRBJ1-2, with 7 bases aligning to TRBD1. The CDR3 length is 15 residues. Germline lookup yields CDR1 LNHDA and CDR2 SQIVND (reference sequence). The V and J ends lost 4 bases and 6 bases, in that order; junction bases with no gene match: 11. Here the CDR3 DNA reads TGTGCCAGTAGTAACTCTGGGCAGGGGGTGGATGGCTACACCTTC. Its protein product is CASSNSGQGVDGYTF.

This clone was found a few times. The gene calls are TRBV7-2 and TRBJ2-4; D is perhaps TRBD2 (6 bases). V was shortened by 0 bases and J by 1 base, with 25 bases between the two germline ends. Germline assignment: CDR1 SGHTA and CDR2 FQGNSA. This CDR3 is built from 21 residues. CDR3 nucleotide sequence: TGTGCCAGCAGCTTAGCAGGAATGATAGCGGATATTAATACCGCCAAAAACATTCAGTACTTC. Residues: CASSLAGMIADINTAKNIQYF.

This CDR3 is CASSLARWRLTDTQYF. The CDR3 nucleotides read TGTGCCAGCAGCTTAGCACGGTGGCGGCTCACAGATACGCAGTATTTT. The V call is TRBV7-8, the J call TRBJ2-3; D is undetermined. Looked up from germline, CDR1 is SGHVS and CDR2 is FQNEAQ. The CDR3 spans 16 residues. The V and J ends lost 0 bases and 2 bases respectively, with 12 bases between them.

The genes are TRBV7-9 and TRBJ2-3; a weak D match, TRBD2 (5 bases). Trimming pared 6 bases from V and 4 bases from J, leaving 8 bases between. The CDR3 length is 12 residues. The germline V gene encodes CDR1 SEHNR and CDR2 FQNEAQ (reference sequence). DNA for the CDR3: TGTGCCAGCAGGCCCGGGGCAGATACGCAGTATTTT. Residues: CASRPGADTQYF.

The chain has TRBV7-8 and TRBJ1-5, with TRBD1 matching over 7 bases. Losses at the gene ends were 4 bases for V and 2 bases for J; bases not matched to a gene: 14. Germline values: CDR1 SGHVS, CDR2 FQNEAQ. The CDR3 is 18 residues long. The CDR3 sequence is CASSSYYRGREGNQPQHF. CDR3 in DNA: TGTGCCAGCAGCTCCTACTACAGGGGACGGGAGGGCAATCAGCCCCAGCATTTT.

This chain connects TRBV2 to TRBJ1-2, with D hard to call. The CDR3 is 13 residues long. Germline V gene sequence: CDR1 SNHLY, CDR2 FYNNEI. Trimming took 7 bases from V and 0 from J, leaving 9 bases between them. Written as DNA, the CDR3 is TGTGCCAGCATGAGGCAGGCTAACTATGGCTACACCTTC. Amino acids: CASMRQANYGYTF. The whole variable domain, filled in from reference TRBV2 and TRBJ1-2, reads EPEVTQTPSHQVTQMGQEVILRCVPISNHLYFYWYRQILGQKVEFLVSFYNNEISEKSEIFDDQFSVERPDGSNFTLKIRSTKLEDSAMYFCASMRQANYGYTFGSGTRLTVV.